The 28 T cell receptor beta chains in this list originate from one sample, sequenced in a study of T cell clonality in common variable immunodeficiency. Here immunoSEQ multiplex PCR was the method, and the copy in TCRdb shows in-frame clones only, minus some. Altogether about 37,000 clones were found in the sample, and no singletons occur. Source material: peripheral blood mononuclear cells. The receptors shown here come from a person aged 18 to 75 in good health.

This clone has ten or more counts. The read comes to an end 3 residues before the CDR3 does, leaving the germline J gene to fill in the end. The gene calls are TRBV12-3 or TRBV12-4 and TRBJ2-7; TRBD2 agrees at 13 bases. V lost 5 bases to trimming and J lost 5 bases; unmatched junction nucleotides: 9. The CDR3 extends over 16 amino acids. The chain's CDR3 is CASSPRTSGRQNEQYF. CDR3 DNA (partial): TGTGCCAGCAGTCCCCGGACTAGCGGGAGACAGAACGAG.

This clone was counted ten times or more. Read coverage stops 3 residues before the CDR3 terminus; the germline J gene supplies the remainder. The genes are TRBV11-2 and TRBJ1-1; the D gene is possibly TRBD1 (5 bases). V shed 2 bases and J shed 5 bases, with 9 bases lying between them. CDR1 SGHAT and CDR2 FQNNGV come from the germline V gene. CDR3 size: 13 residues. The CDR3 sequence is CASSLTGRTEAFF. Partial CDR3 DNA: TGTGCCAGCAGCTTAACAGGACGGACTGAA.

This clone occurred a few times. The read finishes 3 residues shy of the CDR3 end, and the germline J gene is used to complete it. V usage is TRBV5-1 and J usage is TRBJ2-5; D might be TRBD1 (6 bases). CDR1 is SGHRS, CDR2 YFSETQ, per germline. CDR3 length equals 14 residues. The CDR3 DNA, read in part, is TGCGCCAGCAGCTTGGAGGGTCGGACAGATACC. Translation gives CASSLEGRTDT. The CDR3 in its entirety is CASSLEGRTDTQYF.

This clone was counted ten times or more. The read ends 3 residues before the CDR3 terminus; that terminus is restored from the germline J gene. The J gene is TRBJ2-1, the V gene TRBV12-3 or TRBV12-4; 8 bases match TRBD2. There are 16 residues in the CDR3. With 4 bases clipped from V and 3 bases from J, the junction kept 8 bases outside the gene matches. The chain's CDR3 is CASSSPGGEYYNEQFF. The sequenced CDR3 bases are TGTGCCAGCAGTTCCCCCGGGGGGGAGTACTACAATGAG.

This clone was picked up many times. The read finishes 3 residues shy of the CDR3 end, and the germline J gene is used to complete it. J is TRBJ1-1 and V is TRBV7-2; D not certain. The CDR3 loop spans 12 amino acids. The V end lost 5 bases, the J end lost 4 bases, and 8 bases lay between the germline ends. Germline lookup yields CDR1 SGHTA and CDR2 FQGNSA. The CDR3 reads CASSPAGTEAFF. The sequenced CDR3 bases are TGTGCCAGCAGCCCGGCGGGCACTGAA.

Turning to this clone: The CDR3 goes on 3 residues after the read ends, and that part is filled in from the germline J gene. The V gene is TRBV27, the J gene TRBJ2-5, with D perhaps matching TRBD1 (6 bases). The V gene's germline CDR1 is MNHEY and CDR2 SMNVEV (reference sequence). V dropped 2 bases and J dropped 4 bases, with 14 bases sitting between them. The CDR3 consists of 15 residues. CDR3 DNA, as far as it was read: TGTGCCAGCAGTTTAGTAGGACAGTCTGGAGAGACC. Translating gives CASSLVGQSGET. The entire CDR3 reads CASSLVGQSGETQYF.

At least ten counts were recorded for this clone. CDR3 protein: CASTGQSRSSYEQYF. The DNA read from the CDR3 is TGTGCCAGCACTGGACAGTCTCGGAGCTCCTACGAG. The rearrangement links TRBV6-2 or TRBV6-3 to TRBJ2-7; perhaps TRBD1 as D (6 bases). The CDR3 extends 3 residues past the end of the read, so its final part is completed from the germline J gene. Trimming shortened V by 7 bases and J by 0 bases, and 16 bases separated the two germline ends. CDR1 and CDR2 (germline): MNHEY, SVGEGT. CDR3 length: 15 amino acids.

This clone was found many times. Coverage ceases 3 residues before the CDR3 finishes, and the germline J gene fills in the end. V usage is TRBV18 and J usage is TRBJ2-5; 11 nucleotides agree with TRBD2. V lost 6 bases and J lost 2; bases outside the gene matches: 8. This CDR3 is 16 amino acids long. CDR1 KGHSH and CDR2 LQKENI come from the germline V gene. The CDR3 DNA, read in part, is TGTGCCAGCTCGCCCAGACTAGCGGGATTACAAGAGACC. Its protein is CASSPRLAGLQET. The full CDR3 protein is CASSPRLAGLQETQYF.

This clone was observed at least ten times. The CDR3 extends 3 residues past the end of the read, so its final part is completed from the germline J gene. The same CDR3 also results from other DNA sequences found in this sample. The V and J genes are TRBV5-1 and TRBJ2-6, with D uncertain. Germline CDR1 and CDR2: SGHRS and YFSETQ. CDR3 length: 15 residues. The V end lost 4 bases, the J end lost 0 bases, and 8 bases lay between the germline ends. The DNA read from the CDR3 is TGCGCCAGCAGCCCCACAAGCTCTGGGGCCAACGTC. It encodes CASSPTSSGANV. The whole CDR3 region reads CASSPTSSGANVLTF.

This clone showed up many times. The read ends 3 residues before the CDR3 terminus; that terminus is restored from the germline J gene. This chain links TRBV10-1 with TRBJ2-3; a weak D match, TRBD2 (5 bases). The CDR3 has 14 residues. Trimming pared 4 bases from V and 4 bases from J, leaving 12 bases between. Per germline, CDR1 WNHNN and CDR2 SYGVQD (reference sequence). CDR3 DNA, as far as it was read: TGCGCCAGCAGTGTTAGGAGCGGCCCAGATACG. It encodes CASSVRSGPDT. The whole CDR3 reads CASSVRSGPDTQYF.

This clone was counted at least ten times. The read falls 3 residues short of the CDR3 end, and the missing part is taken from the germline J gene. The V and J genes are TRBV5-4 and TRBJ2-7, with 10 bases identical to TRBD2. After removal of 5 bases from V and 3 bases from J, the junction contained 5 bases not matched to a gene. Germline CDR1 SGHNT, CDR2 YYREEE (reference sequence). This CDR3 is built from 14 residues. This CDR3 reads CASSSGLADYEQYF. CDR3 DNA (partial): TGTGCCAGCAGTTCAGGACTAGCGGACTACGAG. Full variable domain (missing parts from reference TRBV5-4 and TRBJ2-7): ETGVTQSPTHLIKTRGQQVTLRCSSQSGHNTVSWYQQALGQGPQFIFQYYREEENGRGNFPPRFSGLQFPNYSSELNVNALELDDSALYLCASSSGLADYEQYFGPGTRLTVT.

This clone was observed at least ten times. The read stops 3 residues short of the end of the CDR3; the missing end is completed from the germline J gene. The chain links TRBV5-1 to TRBJ2-3; tentative D call: TRBD2 (6 bases). CDR1 and CDR2 from the germline V gene are SGHRS and YFSETQ. Between the trimmed V and J ends, which lost 0 bases and 6 bases, there was a span of 14 bases. This CDR3 comprises 15 residues. The CDR3 loop is CASSLVAGYPDTQYF. CDR3 DNA (partial): TGCGCCAGCAGCTTGGTTGCGGGATACCCGGATACG.

In this sample, this clone turned up many times. The read ends 3 residues shy of where the CDR3 ends; the end is completed using the germline J gene. This chain connects TRBV12-3 or TRBV12-4 to TRBJ2-1; TRBD1 matches at 7 bases. The trim removed 2 bases at V and 0 bases at J, leaving 13 bases unmatched. This CDR3 is built from 19 residues. The CDR3 region is CASSLLPLRQGGSYNEQFF. The sequenced CDR3 bases are TGTGCCAGCAGTTTATTACCCCTAAGACAGGGCGGCTCCTACAATGAG.

In this sample, this clone turned up many times. The read ends 3 residues early relative to the CDR3; the germline J gene fills the gap. The J gene is TRBJ2-1, the V gene TRBV11-3; 7 bases fit TRBD1. This CDR3 spans 15 amino acids. Germline values: CDR1 SGHNT, CDR2 YENEEA. Unmatched junction bases numbered 10, after V lost 4 bases and J lost 7 bases. This chain's CDR3 is CASSSGTVPGNEQFF. The CDR3 bases that were read are TGTGCCAGCAGCTCCGGGACAGTCCCTGGGAATGAG.

The covered CDR3 bases are TGTGCCAGCAGCTTCCGGACTAGCGGGAGCCGTGAG. As protein: CASSFRTSGSRE. The whole CDR3 reads CASSFRTSGSREQFF. The chain combines TRBV7-2 with TRBJ2-1, with 13 bases matching TRBD2. The read is 3 residues too short to cover the CDR3 end, so that end is filled in from the germline J gene. The length of the CDR3 is 15 residues. The germline V gene has CDR1 SGHTA and CDR2 FQGNSA. Trimming took 3 bases from V and 9 from J; bases not matched to a gene: 5.

Partial CDR3 DNA: TGTGCCTCAGTCCGAGGTCAAGAGACC. Protein: CASVRGQET. The complete CDR3 sequence is CASVRGQETQYF. V gene TRBV7-9 combines with J gene TRBJ2-5; D gene unclear. The read is 3 residues too short to cover the CDR3 end, so that end is filled in from the germline J gene. The CDR3 has 12 amino acids. Deletions cut 11 bases from V and 2 bases from J, with 12 bases between. Per the germline V gene, CDR1 is SEHNR and CDR2 is FQNEAQ (reference sequence). Drawing the rest from reference TRBV7-9 and TRBJ2-5, the complete variable domain is DTGVSQNPRHKITKRGQNVTFRCDPISEHNRLYWYRQTLGQGPEFLTYFQNEAQLEKSRLLSDRFSAERPKGSFSTLEIQRTEQGDSAMYLCASVRGQETQYFGPGTRLLVL.

This clone turned up a few times. The read ends 3 residues shy of where the CDR3 ends; the end is completed using the germline J gene. The chain combines TRBV2 with TRBJ1-2; unclear D gene. The length of the CDR3 is 13 residues. Trimming took 0 bases from V and 6 from J, leaving 8 bases between them. CDR1 SNHLY and CDR2 FYNNEI come from the germline V gene. The sequenced part of the CDR3 DNA is TGTGCCAGCAGTGAAGCGCTTCGGGATGGC. Translating gives CASSEALRDG. In full, the CDR3 is CASSEALRDGYTF.

There are many counts of this clone. The read terminates 3 residues before the CDR3 end, so the remaining end is supplied by the germline J gene. The chain links TRBV11-3 to TRBJ2-2; D uncertain. The CDR3 is made up of 14 amino acids. Germline CDR1 is SGHNT and CDR2 is YENEEA. V was trimmed by 5 bases and J by 6 bases, leaving 13 bases between them. The sequenced part of the CDR3 DNA is TGTGCCAGCAGCCAGACAAGGGCCGCCGGGGAG. This gives the protein CASSQTRAAGE. The whole CDR3 sequence reads CASSQTRAAGELFF.

This clone was found many times. Sequencing ends 3 residues short of the CDR3 end; the germline J gene provides the rest. V is TRBV20-1 and J is TRBJ2-1, with D possibly being TRBD1 (5 bases). This CDR3 is 15 amino acids long. V was cut by 8 bases and J by 6 bases, with 23 bases left in between. Germline V gene sequence: CDR1 DFQATT, CDR2 SNEGSKA (reference sequence). CDR3 in amino acids: CSSTNYRKGGNEQFF. Incomplete CDR3 DNA: TGCAGTTCGACCAATTACAGGAAAGGCGGCAATGAG.

This clone was detected ten times or more. The DNA ends 3 residues before the CDR3 does, and the rest of the CDR3 is filled in from the germline J gene. The V and J genes are TRBV20-1 and TRBJ2-2, with TRBD1 as a possible D gene (5 bases). This CDR3 is built from 13 residues. CDR1 and CDR2 (germline): DFQATT, SNEGSKA (reference sequence). V was shortened by 4 bases and J by 2 bases, with 8 bases between the two germline ends. The covered CDR3 bases are TGCAGTGCTACAGGGTCAAACACCGGGGAG. It yields the protein CSATGSNTGE. Given in full, the CDR3 is CSATGSNTGELFF.

This clone was detected ten times or more. The CDR3 end falls 3 residues outside the read, so it is completed with the germline J gene. The chain has TRBV20-1 and TRBJ2-2; D not resolved. V was shortened by 7 bases and J by 1 base, with 7 bases between the two germline ends. CDR1 is DFQATT and CDR2 is SNEGSKA in the germline V gene (reference sequence). This CDR3 is built from 12 residues. The sequenced part of the CDR3 DNA is TGCAGTGTTCCGGGGAACACCGGGGAG. Its translation: CSVPGNTGE. The full CDR3 protein is CSVPGNTGELFF.

This clone was seen at least ten times. Read data end 3 residues before the CDR3 end; the end is taken from the germline J gene. The genes are TRBV6-1 and TRBJ2-7, with no clear D. CDR1 is MNHNS, CDR2 SASEGT, per germline. The CDR3 length is 13 residues. Trimming left V 4 bases short and J 1 base short, with 8 bases between. This chain's CDR3 is CASSAIQSYEQYF. Incomplete CDR3 DNA: TGTGCCAGCAGTGCCATTCAATCCTACGAG.

This clone was picked up many times. Sequencing ends 3 residues short of the CDR3 end; the germline J gene provides the rest. V usage is TRBV20-1 and J usage is TRBJ1-6; a weak D match, TRBD1 (5 bases). The V and J ends lost 3 bases and 7 bases respectively, with 16 bases between them. CDR3 length: 15 residues. Germline V gene lookup returns CDR1 DFQATT and CDR2 SNEGSKA (reference sequence). The CDR3 reads CSARASTQGNSPLHF. The sequenced part of the CDR3 DNA is TGCAGTGCTAGGGCTTCCACGCAGGGAAATTCACCC.

This clone was counted many times. The read halts 3 residues ahead of the CDR3 end, with the missing end drawn from the germline J gene. The chain links TRBV9 to TRBJ2-5; the D gene is possibly TRBD2 (5 bases). CDR3 length equals 13 residues. Trimming shortened V by 4 bases and J by 2 bases, and 9 bases separated the two germline ends. Germline assignment: CDR1 SGDLS and CDR2 YYNGEE. CDR3 amino acids: CASSLATQETQYF. The covered CDR3 bases are TGTGCCAGCAGCCTAGCCACTCAAGAGACC. The whole variable domain, remainder taken from reference TRBV9 and TRBJ2-5, is DSGVTQTPKHLITATGQRVTLRCSPRSGDLSVYWYQQSLDQGLQFLIQYYNGEERAKGNILERFSAQQFPDLHSELNLSSLELGDSALYFCASSLATQETQYFGPGTRLLVL.

Ten or more counts support this clone. The CDR3 end is not reached by the read, which stops 3 residues before it; the germline J gene fills it in. The chain employs TRBV5-1 and TRBJ2-1; D gene uncertain. The V gene lost 0 bases and the J gene lost 1 base, with 14 bases spanning the gap. Germline CDR1 reads SGHRS; CDR2 reads YFSETQ. This CDR3 contains 17 residues. The CDR3 reads CASSLARLEGSYNEQFF. Incomplete CDR3 DNA: TGCGCCAGCAGCTTGGCCAGGTTAGAAGGGTCCTACAATGAG.

This clone has a handful of counts. The CDR3 end is not reached by the read, which stops 3 residues before it; the germline J gene fills it in. The chain uses TRBV2 and TRBJ2-7, with 7 nucleotides matching TRBD1. Germline V gives CDR1 SNHLY, CDR2 FYNNEI. This CDR3 has 13 residues. V gave up 6 bases and J gave up 0 bases; unmatched junction bases: 2. CDR3 in amino acids: CASRRDSSYEQYF. The DNA read from the CDR3 is TGTGCCAGCAGGAGGGACAGCTCCTACGAG.

This clone was found many times. Read coverage stops 3 residues before the CDR3 terminus; the germline J gene supplies the remainder. The chain recombines TRBV24-1 with TRBJ2-1, with D uncertain. Germline V gene sequence: CDR1 KGHDR, CDR2 SFDVKD. This CDR3 spans 13 amino acids. The V and J ends lost 3 bases and 4 bases respectively, with 6 bases between them. The sequenced part of the CDR3 DNA is TGTGCCACCAGTGATCCGACTTACAATGAG. This gives the protein CATSDPTYNE. The whole CDR3 reads CATSDPTYNEQFF.

Turning to this clone: Read coverage stops 3 residues before the CDR3 terminus; the germline J gene supplies the remainder. V gene TRBV18 combines with J gene TRBJ1-2; D gene uncertain. The CDR3 runs 14 residues. Germline-derived CDR1 and CDR2 are KGHSH and LQKENI. The CDR3 sequence: CASSLDSLYNDYTF. The part of the CDR3 DNA that was read is TGTGCCAGCTCACTTGACTCTCTCTACAATGAC.